Detailed here is one TCR beta chain. Its antigen is undetermined. Peptide-pool stimulation followed by sequencing identified expanded antigen-specific CD4+ clonotypes in the ViraFEST assay. After around 10 days in culture, the CD4+ T cells were isolated. Nucleocapsid antibody tests were negative, and the vaccine recipients had no prior SARS-CoV-2 infection. Days 3 and 7 saw half the medium replaced with IL-2 medium. The table came from immunoSEQ multiplex PCR; TCRdb's copy has only in-frame clones and leaves some out. The sample has 20,000 to 30,000 clones, around 75% seen once. This entry is derived from a study of vaccination effects on CD4 cells after COVID-19. Overall study: All study participants received two doses of BNT162b2 or mRNA-1273 vaccine.

Study-level points and caveats: Healthy vaccinees' vaccine-induced clones included only 1 of 255 cross-reacting with common cold coronaviruses.

The ends were cut back, 1 base at V and 2 bases at J, with 12 bases in the middle. The CDR3 runs 16 residues. The V gene's germline CDR1 is SGHVS and CDR2 FQNEAQ. This TCR came from a human donor who received a COVID-19 vaccine. The chain recombines TRBV7-8 with TRBJ1-5; D possibly corresponds to TRBD1 (6 bases). This material consisted of CD4+ T cells from PBMCs cultured with HCoV-NL63 spike peptides, taken before COVID-19 vaccination. This chain's CDR3 is CASSLVQGEGNQPQHF. The CDR3 nucleotides are TGTGCCAGCAGCTTAGTACAGGGAGAGGGCAATCAGCCCCAGCATTTT. The complete variable domain, with remaining parts taken from reference TRBV7-8 and TRBJ1-5, reads GAGVSQSPRYKVAKRGQDVALRCDPISGHVSLFWYQQALGQGPEFLTYFQNEAQLDKSGLPSDRFFAERPEGSVSTLKIQRTQQEDSAVYLCASSLVQGEGNQPQHFGDGTRLSIL.